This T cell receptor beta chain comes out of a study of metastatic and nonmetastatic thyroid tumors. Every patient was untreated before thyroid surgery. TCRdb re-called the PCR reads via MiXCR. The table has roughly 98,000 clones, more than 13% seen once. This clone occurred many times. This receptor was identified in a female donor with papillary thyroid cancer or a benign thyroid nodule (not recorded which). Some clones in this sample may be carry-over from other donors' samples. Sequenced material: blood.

The CDR3 DNA follows: TGTGCCAGCAGCTTATTTAGCGGGTACACAGATACGCAGTATTTT. Its protein is CASSLFSGYTDTQYF. The genes are TRBV5-5 and TRBJ2-3, with TRBD2 matching over 7 bases. The CDR3 spans 15 residues. The germline V gene encodes CDR1 SGHKS and CDR2 YYEKEE (reference sequence). With 2 bases clipped from V and 2 bases from J, the junction kept 5 bases outside the gene matches.